Presented here are 29 T cell receptor beta chains from one specimen sequenced in a study of regulatory T cells in long-lasting Graves disease. The time point denotes: newly diagnosed GD, antithyroid drugs for less than 3 months. Extracted PBMC RNA gave rise to the TCR library. TCR beta libraries were built with iRepertoire HTBI primers and Arm-PCR of CDR3 regions. TCRdb called the multiplex PCR reads again in MiXCR, with one record for every CDR3 protein. The sample includes around 500,000 distinct CDR3 sequences, about 15% of them seen just once. This same sample was also part of a study on T cells in Graves' hyperthyroidism and ophthalmopathy.

This specimen consisted of peripheral blood mononuclear cells (PBMCs), obtained at new diagnosis, from a patient treated with antithyroid drugs. These receptors were collected from a woman aged 35-60 years with Graves disease.

The CDR3, as DNA: TGCAGTGCTGGAGGGCCTAGCGGGCAGTTCTTC. As protein: CSAGGPSGQFF. The chain carries TRBV20-1 and TRBJ2-1; 7 nucleotides align to TRBD2. Germline loops: CDR1 DFQATT, CDR2 SNEGSKA (reference sequence). The V segment lost 5 bases and the J segment 12 bases; nucleotides outside the gene matches: 7. CDR3 length equals 11 residues.

This clonotype has just a few counts. This rearrangement joins TRBV4-1 to TRBJ2-5; 9 bases are shared with TRBD1. The trim removed 2 bases at V and 2 bases at J, leaving 12 bases unmatched. The germline gives CDR1 MGHRA, CDR2 YSYEKL. The CDR3 is 18 residues long. In nucleotides, the CDR3 is TGCGCCAGCAGCCAAACCGGCTTCCCGGGACAGGGACAAGAGACCCAGTACTTC. It yields the protein CASSQTGFPGQGQETQYF.

This clonotype came up many times. This sequence joins TRBV6-1 and TRBJ1-1, with no clear D. Germline-derived CDR1 and CDR2 are MNHNS and SASEGT. V lost 4 bases and J lost 5, with 11 bases in between. The CDR3 loop spans 13 amino acids. This CDR3 reads CASSVGYGTEAFF. The CDR3 DNA follows: TGTGCCAGCAGTGTGGGGTACGGGACTGAAGCTTTCTTT.

At least ten counts were recorded for this clonotype. The chain links TRBV7-2 to TRBJ1-1; the D gene is possibly TRBD1 (6 bases). CDR1 is SGHTA, CDR2 FQGNSA, per germline. V was clipped by 5 bases and J by 7 bases, with 8 bases between them. This CDR3 region has 11 residues. CDR3 in amino acids: CASSEQGEAFF. The CDR3, as DNA: TGTGCCAGCAGCGAACAGGGTGAAGCTTTCTTT.

The rearrangement links TRBV3-1 to TRBJ2-7, with TRBD1 matching over 7 bases. Looked up from germline, CDR1 is LGHDT and CDR2 is YNNKEL (reference sequence). With 4 bases clipped from V and 3 bases from J, the junction kept 6 bases outside the gene matches. The CDR3 sequence is 14 residues long. CDR3: CASSPATGRYEQYF. Here the CDR3 DNA reads TGTGCCAGCAGCCCCGCGACAGGGCGCTACGAGCAGTACTTC.

The chain is built from TRBV29-1 and TRBJ1-2; a possible D gene is TRBD1 (5 bases). The CDR3 runs 11 residues. The V gene lost 7 bases and the J gene lost 6 bases, with 12 bases spanning the gap. Germline CDR1 SQVTM, CDR2 ANQGSEA. The CDR3 reads CSARGVDGYTF. In DNA form, the CDR3 reads TGCAGCGCCCGGGGGGTGGATGGCTACACCTTC. Using reference TRBV29-1 and TRBJ1-2 for the parts outside the CDR3, the full variable domain is SAVISQKPSRDICQRGTSLTIQCQVDSQVTMMFWYRQQPGQSLTLIATANQGSEATYESGFVIDKFPISRPNLTFSTLTVSNMSPEDSSIYLCSARGVDGYTFGSGTRLTVV.

This sequence joins TRBV6-5 and TRBJ2-1; weak D call: TRBD1 (5 bases). This CDR3 has 18 amino acids. Trimming cost V 4 bases and J 0 bases, with 19 bases left between them. Germline values: CDR1 MNHEY, CDR2 SVGAGI. CDR3 bases: TGTGCCAGCAGTTCACTTCCTTCCAGGGTGGGCTCCTACAATGAGCAGTTCTTC. This translates into CASSSLPSRVGSYNEQFF.

This clonotype was detected only a few times. The CDR3 loop reads CASSYTSGGATDTQYF. The CDR3, as DNA: TGTGCCAGCAGTTACACTAGCGGGGGGGCTACAGATACGCAGTATTTT. The chain carries TRBV6-5 and TRBJ2-3; TRBD2 matches 13 bases. This CDR3 region has 16 residues. Germline lookup yields CDR1 MNHEY and CDR2 SVGAGI. The junction had 2 bases not matched to a gene; V was cut back by 2 bases and J by 3 bases.

This clonotype was seen more than once but under ten times. The rearrangement links TRBV5-5 to TRBJ2-3; D is possibly TRBD2 (7 bases). CDR1 and CDR2 (germline): SGHKS, YYEKEE (reference sequence). V lost 4 bases to trimming and J lost 3 bases, with 21 bases between them. This CDR3 has 17 amino acids. The CDR3 spells CASSPEGGGRITDTQYF. The DNA of the CDR3 is TGTGCCAGCAGCCCGGAGGGGGGGGGGCGAATAACAGATACGCAGTATTTT.

The sample holds many counts of this clonotype. This sequence joins TRBV11-2 and TRBJ1-1, with D possibly TRBD1 on 5 matching bases. The CDR3 covers 17 residues. Germline values: CDR1 SGHAT, CDR2 FQNNGV. V lost 3 bases, J lost 1 base, and 18 bases lay in between. CDR3 in amino acids: CASSFSAYGAGNTEAFF. The CDR3 DNA reads as TGTGCCAGCAGCTTTTCTGCGTATGGGGCTGGGAACACTGAAGCTTTCTTT.

In its sample, this clonotype was seen many times. The V gene is TRBV11-3, the J gene TRBJ1-1; D perhaps matches TRBD1 (5 bases). The CDR3 is 14 residues long. Deletions cut 5 bases from V and 4 bases from J, with 14 bases between. Per germline, CDR1 SGHNT and CDR2 YENEEA. CDR3 coding DNA: TGTGCCAGCAGCAAGGGACGGGTAATCACTGAAGCTTTCTTT. It translates to CASSKGRVITEAFF.

This clonotype was seen ten or more times. V gene TRBV3-1 combines with J gene TRBJ1-2; 7 nucleotides line up with TRBD1. The length of the CDR3 is 13 residues. With V trimmed by 1 base and J by 6 bases, 2 bases remained unmatched. Germline CDR1 is LGHDT and CDR2 is YNNKEL (reference sequence). The CDR3 protein is CASSQGQGDGYTF. CDR3 sequence (DNA): TGTGCCAGCAGCCAAGGACAGGGTGATGGCTACACCTTC.

This clonotype has at least ten counts. V is TRBV29-1 and J is TRBJ2-1; 8 nucleotides match TRBD2. Trimming at V came to 8 bases and at J to 5 bases, leaving 8 bases not matched to a gene. Germline V gene sequence: CDR1 SQVTM, CDR2 ANQGSEA. There are 13 residues in the CDR3. DNA of the CDR3: TGCAGCACCTCGCGGGGGGTCGACAATGAGCAGTTCTTC. Protein sequence: CSTSRGVDNEQFF.

Remarks on this clonotype: The CDR3 does not close with the conserved phenylalanine or tryptophan, likely indicating a read error. The genes are TRBV5-1 and TRBJ1-2; D perhaps matches TRBD1 (5 bases). Germline V lookup: CDR1 SGHRS, CDR2 YFSETQ. The CDR3 totals 17 residues. V dropped 5 bases and J dropped 5 bases, with 25 bases sitting between them. The CDR3 DNA is TGCGCCAGCAGTCAACCCGGGACCCCCAACCGGGGGTATGGCTACACCCTC. As protein: CASSQPGTPNRGYGYTL.

This clonotype was counted a few times. The chain employs TRBV13 and TRBJ2-1; 7 bases match TRBD1. The CDR3 sequence is 13 residues long. The V segment lost 8 bases and the J segment 8 bases; nucleotides outside the gene matches: 9. From germline, CDR1 is PRHDT and CDR2 FYEKMQ (reference sequence). This CDR3 is CASAFPQGDEQFF. CDR3 DNA sequence: TGTGCCAGCGCCTTTCCCCAGGGGGATGAGCAGTTCTTC.

This clonotype was observed at least ten times. The V call is TRBV9, the J call TRBJ1-2, with 8 bases matching TRBD1. The V and J ends lost 0 bases and 11 bases, in that order; junction bases with no gene match: 9. The CDR3 consists of 14 residues. Per the germline V gene, CDR1 is SGDLS and CDR2 is YYNGEE. In DNA form, the CDR3 reads TGTGCCAGCAGCGTAGTGGCAGGGGGCGCGACATACACCTTC. Amino acids: CASSVVAGGATYTF.

Many counts were recorded for this clonotype. The V call is TRBV30, the J call TRBJ1-4; the D gene is possibly TRBD1 (6 bases). Germline lookup yields CDR1 GTSNPN and CDR2 SVGIG (reference sequence). The CDR3 length is 12 residues. Trimming left V 4 bases short and J 5 bases short, with 8 bases between. Written as DNA, the CDR3 is TGTGCCTGGACGGACAGCAATGAAAAACTGTTTTTT. Protein: CAWTDSNEKLFF.

This clonotype has only a few counts. V gene TRBV20-1 combines with J gene TRBJ1-4; maybe TRBD1 (6 bases). The germline CDR1 and CDR2 sequences are DFQATT and SNEGSKA (reference sequence). This CDR3 comprises 13 residues. Trimming cost V 5 bases and J 8 bases, with 15 bases left between them. This CDR3 is CSASPGTPEKLFF. The DNA of the CDR3 is TGCAGTGCTTCCCCGGGGACACCCGAAAAACTGTTTTTT.

This clonotype was counted many times. The chain recombines TRBV25-1 with TRBJ1-1; possible D gene TRBD1, 5 bases. V gave up 2 bases and J gave up 2 bases, with 15 bases separating them. CDR3 length: 16 amino acids. Germline lookup yields CDR1 MGHDK and CDR2 SYGVNS. CDR3 residues: CASSEGAGPKNTEAFF. The CDR3 bases are TGTGCCAGCAGTGAAGGGGCAGGGCCCAAAAACACTGAAGCTTTCTTT.

The rearrangement uses TRBV3-1 and TRBJ2-2; 8 nucleotides line up with TRBD2. This CDR3 comprises 15 residues. V shed 1 base and J 4 bases; nucleotides not matched to a gene: 2. Germline CDR1 reads LGHDT; CDR2 reads YNNKEL (reference sequence). In DNA form, the CDR3 reads TGTGCCAGCAGCCAAGCGGGGGGGCCCACCGGGGAGCTGTTTTTT. Protein product: CASSQAGGPTGELFF.

This clonotype was counted many times. V gene TRBV12-3 or TRBV12-4 combines with J gene TRBJ2-7; tentatively, D is TRBD1 (6 bases). The CDR3 extends over 16 amino acids. V lost 3 bases to trimming and J lost 0 bases, with 15 bases between them. CDR3 sequence: CASSLMGAGASYEQYF. CDR3 in DNA: TGTGCCAGCAGTTTGATGGGGGCAGGGGCCTCCTACGAGCAGTACTTC.

This clonotype appeared many times. V usage is TRBV6-5 and J usage is TRBJ1-2; TRBD1 matches 7 bases. V lost 2 bases and J lost 7; bases outside the gene matches: 7. Germline CDR1 reads MNHEY; CDR2 reads SVGAGI. This CDR3 contains 14 residues. The CDR3 bases are TGTGCCAGCAGTTACAAGGACAGGCCGGGTGGCTACACCTTC. Its protein is CASSYKDRPGGYTF.

This clonotype was recorded at least ten times. The chain is built from TRBV2 and TRBJ2-2; D remains unclear. The V gene's germline CDR1 is SNHLY and CDR2 FYNNEI. V gave up 6 bases and J gave up 1 base, with 9 bases separating them. The CDR3 loop spans 14 amino acids. The chain's CDR3 is CASRTLQNTGELFF. Here the CDR3 DNA reads TGTGCCAGCAGAACCCTGCAGAACACCGGGGAGCTGTTTTTT.

This clonotype was seen many times. The V call is TRBV2, the J call TRBJ1-1, with D uncertain. Trimming cost V 7 bases and J 0 bases, with 12 bases left between them. The germline V gene has CDR1 SNHLY and CDR2 FYNNEI. The CDR3 sequence is 14 residues long. CDR3 sequence (DNA): TGTGCCAGCACGGAGGGAGCTATGAACACTGAAGCTTTCTTT. Protein sequence: CASTEGAMNTEAFF.

This clonotype occurred many times. The gene calls are TRBV3-1 and TRBJ2-7, with D unresolved. Germline loops: CDR1 LGHDT, CDR2 YNNKEL (reference sequence). V shed 0 bases and J shed 5 bases, with 5 bases lying between them. The CDR3 is 12 residues long. DNA for the CDR3: TGTGCCAGCAGCCAAGAATGGGACGAGCAGTACTTC. Translating it yields CASSQEWDEQYF.

As regards this clonotype: Compared with germline, one end of the junction differs, possibly owing to a read error. V is TRBV5-1 and J is TRBJ2-2; 7 bases align to TRBD1. In germline, CDR1 is SGHRS, CDR2 YFSETQ. The CDR3 runs 15 residues. The CDR3 DNA sequence: TGCGCCAGCAGCCAAGACAGGGTTGAGACCGGGGAGCCGTTTTTT. Amino acid sequence: CASSQDRVETGEPFF.

The table lists this clonotype with many counts. In DNA, the CDR3 is TGTGCCGGGGTGCGCGAATCGAGCTCCTACGAGCAGTACTTC. Amino acids: CAGVRESSSYEQYF. The chain uses TRBV30 and TRBJ2-7; no definite D call. The length of the CDR3 is 14 residues. Deletions cut 8 bases from V and 0 bases from J, with 17 bases between. Germline loops: CDR1 GTSNPN, CDR2 SVGIG (reference sequence).

This clonotype appeared many times. The chain combines TRBV20-1 with TRBJ2-3; D unclear. This CDR3 comprises 11 residues. The germline V gene encodes CDR1 DFQATT and CDR2 SNEGSKA (reference sequence). V was pared by 5 bases and J by 0 bases, with 3 bases between. CDR3 nucleotide sequence: TGCAGTGCTTCAAGCACAGATACGCAGTATTTT. This codes for CSASSTDTQYF.

The table lists this clonotype with many counts. The V and J genes are TRBV12-5 and TRBJ1-2, with 7 bases aligning to TRBD1. Germline V gene sequence: CDR1 LGHNT, CDR2 FRNRAP. V shed 3 bases and J 3 bases; nucleotides not matched to a gene: 4. This CDR3 has 14 residues. The CDR3 reads CASGFLGTDYGYTF. In DNA, the CDR3 is TGTGCTAGTGGTTTCCTCGGGACAGACTATGGCTACACCTTC.